The rows below give T cell receptor beta chains drawn from one sample of a study of shared clonotypes between healthy human individuals. Sequencing was performed with immunoSEQ multiplex PCR; in TCRdb, only in-frame clones are kept and a portion is missing. Here the sample spans around 480,000 clones, 60% to 80% being singletons. The sequencing sample was made of PBMCs. Source of these receptors: a woman in her 40s in good health. Some clones in this sample may be carry-over from other donors' samples. CDR3s include the opening cysteine and the closing phenylalanine or tryptophan. The D gene is left open where the match is weak. Clone size is not always given. Where it is, it says once, few, many or a class for expanded clones.

clone size	D gene	J gene	V gene	CDR3 DNA	CDR3 protein
NA	NA	TRBJ1-1	TRBV4-1	TGCGCCAGCAGCCAACCCAGTTCTTGGGGCACTGAAGCTTTCTTT	CASSQPSSWGTEAFF
few	NA	TRBJ2-3	TRBV6-5	TGTGCCAGCAGCCAGAGCACAGATACGCAGTATTTT	CASSQSTDTQYF
many	NA	TRBJ1-5	TRBV29-1	TGCAGCGTCCAGGAGGGACATAACAATCAGCCCCAGCATTTT	CSVQEGHNNQPQHF
NA	NA	TRBJ2-3	TRBV6-1	TGTGCCAGCAGCCCCCTTAAAAGCACAGATACGCAGTATTTT	CASSPLKSTDTQYF
NA	TRBD1	TRBJ2-7	TRBV5-6	TGTGCCAGCAGCTGGGGGACAGGGGCCTCCTACGAGCAGTACTTC	CASSWGTGASYEQYF
NA	TRBD1	TRBJ1-2	TRBV18	TGTGCCAGCTCACAGGACAGGGACTATGGCTACACCTTC	CASSQDRDYGYTF
NA	TRBD1	TRBJ2-1	TRBV6-5	TGTGCCAGCAGACCGGGACAGGGAGTCAGCGGTGAGCAGTTCTTC	CASRPGQGVSGEQFF
NA	TRBD1	TRBJ1-2	TRBV5-4	TGTGCCAGCAGCAGGACAGGGCTCTATGGCTACACCTTC	CASSRTGLYGYTF
NA	NA	TRBJ2-3	TRBV7-6	TGTGCCAGCAGCTTATGGGGCAGCCGCACAGATACGCAGTATTTT	CASSLWGSRTDTQYF
NA	NA	TRBJ1-5	TRBV19	TGTGCCAGTAGTATTCGGGGGTCCCAGCATTTT	CASSIRGSQHF
NA	NA	TRBJ2-7	TRBV28	TGTGCCAGCAGTTTCCCCGGGGCCGAGCAGTACTTC	CASSFPGAEQYF
NA	TRBD2	TRBJ2-5	TRBV7-2	TGTGCCAGCCGGGCGGGAGGGGAGACCCAGTACTTC	CASRAGGETQYF
NA	TRBD1	TRBJ2-7	TRBV5-5	TGTGCCAGCAGCTTAGGGGCAGGACAGGTTGACGAGCAGTACTTC	CASSLGAGQVDEQYF